This T cell receptor beta chain came from a study of blood T cell repertoires in COVID-19 (dated by TCRdb to about 2020). For context, the study as a whole: Collaborator samples came from the United States, Italy and Spain and covered acute and convalescent phases of COVID-19. The material from the prospective study consisted of cDNA or gDNA derived from T cells, B-cell-depleted T cells, or PBMCs. The samples were drawn from the first 160 participants of the ongoing ImmuneRACE study and from some 1,300 subjects provided by 6 global collaborators. The sample metadata nearly always contained a de-identified subject ID, COVID-19 status, age in years and sex. A freely available public database, intended as a resource for researchers studying the immune response to SARS-CoV-2, is where the repertoires were released. HLA class I and class II types, where available, came from metadata supplied by the sample provider rather than from assay-based typing. Deeply sampled blood TCRbeta repertoires from subjects exposed to, actively infected with, or recovered from COVID-19 were included in the dataset. The investigation overall reported the following: Clinical and demographic metadata were provided uncurated, with the amount varying by source and participant.

V is pruned by 8 bases and J by 5 bases, leaving 6 bases of the junction without a gene match. Looking up the germline V gene (reference sequence) yields CDR1 SEHNR and CDR2 FQNEAQ. The CDR3 covers 13 residues, taking in both the cysteine and the phenylalanine. Here the CDR3 DNA is all that survives: 39 bases in frame from base 1. Each collaborating institution followed its own protocols to collect whole blood in K2EDTA tubes. For TCRbeta analysis, collaborator samples were shipped as frozen whole blood, as isolated PBMCs, or as DNA extracted from either sample type. With respect to this clone: What antigen it recognizes has not been identified. Per-nucleotide qualities are absent, and no much larger clonotype sits a single base away.

The immunoSEQ Assay, a bias-controlled multiplex PCR, was used to amplify TCRbeta CDR3 regions from genomic DNA. On the authors' methods: The number of nucleated cells in each sample was estimated by amplification of reference gene primers within the assay. Sequence reads were collapsed and filtered to measure the absolute abundance of every unique TCRbeta CDR3 rearrangement. For each sample, productive Simpson clonality was calculated as the square root of Simpson's diversity index over productive rearrangements. TCRdb retrieved this table from immuneACCESS and kept in-frame rearrangements only. Not all clones are present; in checked studies, unresolved V genes account for under half, and no reason is known for the remainder. Clone size and V and J calls were adopted from that table, with D and trimming inferred from the DNA. This sample is represented by roughly 32,000 clones; more than 70% of them were singletons. The biggest ten clones account for 44% of the sample.

This TCR derives from a man in his fifties or sixties with active or convalescent COVID-19. Input material: peripheral blood. The sequence links TRBV7-9 to TRBJ2-5, with TRBD2 matching 9 junction bases. The nucleotides read TGTGCCAGCCTCCTAGCGGGGAAGGAGACCCAGTACTTC. This is translated as CASLLAGKETQYF.